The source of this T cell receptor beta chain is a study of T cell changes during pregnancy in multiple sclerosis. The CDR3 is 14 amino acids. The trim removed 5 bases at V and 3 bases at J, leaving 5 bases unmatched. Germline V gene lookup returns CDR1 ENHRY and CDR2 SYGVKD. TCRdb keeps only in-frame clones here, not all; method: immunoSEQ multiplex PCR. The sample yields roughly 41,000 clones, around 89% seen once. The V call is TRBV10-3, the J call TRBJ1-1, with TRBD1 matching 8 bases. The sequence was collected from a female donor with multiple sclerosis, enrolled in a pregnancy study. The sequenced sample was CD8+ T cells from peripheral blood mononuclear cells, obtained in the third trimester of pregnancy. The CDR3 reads CAISPTGDYTEAFF. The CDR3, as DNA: TGTGCCATCAGTCCGACAGGGGACTACACTGAAGCTTTCTTT.